The source of this T cell receptor beta chain is a study of metastatic and nonmetastatic thyroid tumors (dated by TCRdb to about 2020). Notes on the research overall: Repertoires from peripheral blood and from tumor or nodule tissue samples of malignant and benign thyroid patients were compared.

The protocol used for the library was PCR. The listed sequencing device is Illumina HiSeq 4000. High-throughput sequencing was used to profile the CDR3 region of the TCR beta-chain in every patient. As for the original processing: A classifier to discriminate distant-metastatic papillary thyroid cancer patients was built from CDR3 differences across clinicopathological groups. Repertoire diversity was assessed with the Shannon index, and tumor-blood repertoire similarity with the Morisita-Horn index. TCRdb passed the public sequencing reads through fastp at Q25 and MiXCR, retaining productive beta sequences. The V and J calls follow TCRdb's processing rather than the paper's. Across this sample there are tens of thousands of clones, with over 9.5% seen only once. Under 30% of the sample is held by the ten biggest clonotypes. With regard to this clone: The clone's antigen remains unknown. Qualities for individual bases were not recorded, and no much larger clone is one base off.

No treatment had been received by any patient before thyroid surgery. Using T-cell receptor beta sequencing, the study looked back at clinical samples from patients collected from the early 2010s to the late 2010s. On the study overall, not on this receptor specifically: In both blood and tumor samples, TCR beta diversity was reported to be significantly higher in malignant tumors than in benign nodules.

Sequencing was performed on blood. The sequence came from a female donor with papillary thyroid cancer or a benign thyroid nodule (not recorded which). Some clones in this sample may be carry-over from other donors' samples.

The DNA reads as follows: TGTGCCAGTAGCCCCTGGACATGGTTCTCCTACGAGCAGTACTTC. Protein translation: CASSPWTWFSYEQYF. The chain is assembled from TRBV5-6 and TRBJ2-7; TRBD1 could be the D gene, as 5 bases match. Sequences SGHDT (CDR1) and YYEEEE (CDR2) are obtained from the germline V gene. CDR3 length: 15 amino acids, cysteine to phenylalanine. Of all the DNA, just the CDR3 is kept, 45 bases in frame from base 1. The trim is 8 bases for V and 0 bases for J, with a gap of 18 bases between the germline ends.